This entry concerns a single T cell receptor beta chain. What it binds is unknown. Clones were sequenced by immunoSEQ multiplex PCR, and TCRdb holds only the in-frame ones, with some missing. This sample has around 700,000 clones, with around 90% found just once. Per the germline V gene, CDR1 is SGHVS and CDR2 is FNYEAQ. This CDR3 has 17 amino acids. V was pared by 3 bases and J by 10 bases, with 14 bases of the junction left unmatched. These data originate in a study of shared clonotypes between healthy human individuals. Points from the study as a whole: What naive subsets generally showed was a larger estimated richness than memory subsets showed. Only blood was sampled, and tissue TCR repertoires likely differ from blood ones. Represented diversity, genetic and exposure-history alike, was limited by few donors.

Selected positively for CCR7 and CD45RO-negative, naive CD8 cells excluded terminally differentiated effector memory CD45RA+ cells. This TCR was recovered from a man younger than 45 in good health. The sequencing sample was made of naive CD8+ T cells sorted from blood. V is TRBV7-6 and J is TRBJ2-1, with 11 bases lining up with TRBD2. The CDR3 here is CASSFYIAGGPREEQFF. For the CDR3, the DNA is TGTGCCAGCAGCTTCTATATAGCGGGAGGGCCAAGGGAGGAGCAGTTCTTC.